Below, 32 T cell receptor beta chains from the same sample are listed, as sequenced in a study of CD8 T cells in ankylosing spondylitis. One entry per CDR3 protein, called by TCRdb with MiXCR from the 5' RACE reads. The table shows about 360,000 distinct CDR3 sequences, with approximately 22% occurring only once. The sample consisted of blood, either unsorted or a sorted T cell fraction (not recorded which). The receptors originated from a male donor with ankylosing spondylitis or in good health (not recorded which).

Only a few counts were recorded for this clonotype. This chain links TRBV6-1 with TRBJ2-2, with 7 positions matching TRBD2. J lost 4 bases, V lost 6 bases, and 2 bases had no gene match. This CDR3 has 13 amino acids. Germline V gene lookup returns CDR1 MNHNS and CDR2 SASEGT. Here the CDR3 reads CASRAGFTGELFF. The CDR3, as DNA: TGTGCCAGCAGAGCGGGGTTCACCGGGGAGCTGTTTTTT.

There are a few counts of this clonotype. J is TRBJ2-5 and V is TRBV14; D gene unclear. There are 14 residues in the CDR3. Germline CDR1 and CDR2: SGHDN and FVKESK. The ends were cut back, 4 bases at V and 0 bases at J, with 9 bases in the middle. The CDR3 sequence is CASSLYSYQETQYF. In DNA, the CDR3 is TGTGCCAGCAGCCTATATTCCTACCAAGAGACCCAGTACTTC.

V usage is TRBV5-5 and J usage is TRBJ1-1, with a weak D call TRBD1 (5 bases). Trimming stripped 3 bases from V and 4 bases from J, with 16 bases between. CDR1 SGHKS and CDR2 YYEKEE come from the germline V gene (reference sequence). The CDR3 extends over 15 amino acids. The CDR3: CASSWTPGQGTEAFF. CDR3 nucleotides: TGTGCCAGCAGCTGGACCCCGGGGCAGGGCACTGAAGCTTTCTTT.

This clonotype was observed a few times. The chain links TRBV7-8 to TRBJ2-3; 9 bases are a match to TRBD2. The V gene end was trimmed by 1 base and the J gene end by 4 bases; junction bases not matched to a gene: 6. The CDR3 has 16 residues. CDR1 SGHVS and CDR2 FQNEAQ come from the germline V gene. The CDR3 sequence: CASSLGPSGAADTQYF. CDR3 DNA sequence: TGTGCCAGCAGCTTAGGGCCTAGCGGGGCTGCAGATACGCAGTATTTT.

The genes are TRBV2 and TRBJ2-7, with D possibly matching TRBD1 (5 bases). CDR1 and CDR2 from the germline V gene are SNHLY and FYNNEI. The CDR3 loop spans 13 amino acids. The V and J ends lost 5 bases and 1 base respectively, with 9 bases between them. The CDR3 reads CASSWTSSYEQYF. Here the CDR3 DNA reads TGTGCCAGCAGTTGGACAAGTTCCTACGAGCAGTACTTC.

J is TRBJ2-7 and V is TRBV5-6; a weak D match, TRBD1 (6 bases). This CDR3 is 13 amino acids long. Germline CDR1 SGHDT, CDR2 YYEEEE. The germline V and J ends were trimmed by 1 base and 5 bases, with 10 bases remaining between them. The CDR3: CASSLLSGDEQYF. The CDR3 region has the DNA TGTGCCAGCAGCTTGTTATCAGGGGACGAGCAGTACTTC.

The table lists this clonotype with a few counts. The J gene is TRBJ2-1, the V gene TRBV6-2 or TRBV6-3; D is ambiguous. CDR3 length: 13 residues. Germline V CDR1 and CDR2: MNHEY, SVGEGT. The ends were cut back, 5 bases at V and 3 bases at J, with 8 bases in the middle. The CDR3 protein is CASSTQIYNEQFF. The CDR3, as DNA: TGTGCCAGCAGTACACAGATCTACAATGAGCAGTTCTTC.

This clonotype appeared a few times. The rearrangement links TRBV7-9 to TRBJ2-1, with 9 positions matching TRBD2. The CDR3 spans 12 residues. Germline V gene data show CDR1 as SEHNR and CDR2 as FQNEAQ (reference sequence). The junction had 5 bases not matched to a gene; V was cut back by 4 bases and J by 13 bases. CDR3 sequence (DNA): TGTGCCAGCAGCTACCAGCGGGGGGTTCAGTTCTTC. Translation: CASSYQRGVQFF.

At least ten counts were recorded for this clonotype. The chain links TRBV12-3 or TRBV12-4 to TRBJ1-5; no clear D. Trimming removed 2 bases from V and 0 bases from J, with 8 bases in between. The CDR3 consists of 15 residues. This CDR3 reads CASSLSGDSNQPQHF. CDR3 DNA sequence: TGTGCCAGCAGTTTATCTGGGGATAGCAATCAGCCCCAGCATTTT.

This chain links TRBV4-1 with TRBJ1-2, with a weak D call TRBD1 (6 bases). Germline lookup yields CDR1 MGHRA and CDR2 YSYEKL. With 5 bases removed from V and 1 base from J, the gap between germline ends came to 17 bases. The length of the CDR3 is 16 residues. CDR3 region: CASSDIETGVNYGYTF. The CDR3, as DNA: TGCGCCAGCAGCGACATTGAGACAGGCGTTAACTATGGCTACACCTTC.

This clonotype is a singleton in its sample. CDR3 DNA sequence: TGCGCCAGCAGCCACGAAGACAGGTACTACGAGCAGTACTTC. This translates into CASSHEDRYYEQYF. The V gene is TRBV4-1, the J gene TRBJ2-7; D perhaps matches TRBD1 (6 bases). With 3 bases removed from V and 3 bases from J, the gap between germline ends came to 12 bases. Per germline, CDR1 MGHRA and CDR2 YSYEKL. CDR3 size: 14 residues.

This clonotype showed up just a few times. This CDR3 is CASSYRDRVDEQFF. Written as DNA, the CDR3 is TGTGCCAGCAGCTACCGGGACAGGGTTGATGAGCAGTTCTTC. The J gene is TRBJ2-1, the V gene TRBV7-9; 9 bases align to TRBD1. The CDR3 sequence is 14 residues long. J gave up 8 bases and V 4 bases, and 6 bases lay outside the gene matches. CDR1 is SEHNR, CDR2 FQNEAQ, per germline (reference sequence).

This clonotype was counted between two and nine times. The V call is TRBV28, the J call TRBJ2-3, with 8 bases identical to TRBD2. V was clipped by 1 base and J by 1 base; unmatched bases: 1. From germline, CDR1 is MDHEN and CDR2 SYDVKM. This CDR3 region has 15 residues. CDR3 nucleotides: TGTGCCAGCAGTTTATATAGCGGGGGCACAGATACGCAGTATTTT. It yields the protein CASSLYSGGTDTQYF.

This clonotype was seen only a few times. The chain uses TRBV14 and TRBJ2-2, with D tentatively TRBD1 (5 bases). The CDR3 is made up of 18 amino acids. CDR1 and CDR2 (germline): SGHDN, FVKESK. V was trimmed by 3 bases and J by 5 bases, leaving 22 bases between them. The CDR3 spells CASSHAFLSQQETGELFF. The CDR3 DNA follows: TGTGCCAGCAGCCATGCCTTTTTGTCGCAACAGGAGACCGGGGAGCTGTTTTTT.

The chain links TRBV2 to TRBJ2-2; D remains ambiguous. CDR1 and CDR2 from the germline V gene are SNHLY and FYNNEI. The CDR3 has 15 residues. Trimming removed 7 bases at V and 2 bases at J, with 14 bases between. CDR3 DNA: TGTGCCAGCATGGGAACAGCAGGAAACACCGGGGAGCTGTTTTTT. It yields the protein CASMGTAGNTGELFF.

The chain links TRBV29-1 to TRBJ1-2; 12 nucleotides agree with TRBD1. J was trimmed by 0 bases and V by 1 base; bases with no gene match: 3. CDR3 length: 16 residues. Looked up from germline, CDR1 is SQVTM and CDR2 is ANQGSEA. The CDR3 here is CSVEGDRGHSNYGYTF. For the CDR3, the DNA is TGCAGCGTTGAAGGGGACAGGGGGCATTCTAACTATGGCTACACCTTC.

The chain links TRBV20-1 to TRBJ2-3; D remains ambiguous. Germline V gene lookup returns CDR1 DFQATT and CDR2 SNEGSKA (reference sequence). V gave up 0 bases and J gave up 6 bases, with 19 bases separating them. CDR3 length: 16 amino acids. This CDR3 reads CSARDSLTQSTDTQYF. CDR3 sequence (DNA): TGCAGTGCTAGAGACTCTCTCACCCAGTCGACGGATACGCAGTATTTT.

The rearrangement uses TRBV29-1 and TRBJ2-2, with D possibly TRBD1 on 5 matching bases. V gave up 1 base and J gave up 3 bases, with 9 bases separating them. The V gene's germline CDR1 is SQVTM and CDR2 ANQGSEA. The CDR3 runs 14 residues. The CDR3 bases are TGCAGCGTTGAAGTACAGGATGACACCGGGGAGCTGTTTTTT. Its translation is CSVEVQDDTGELFF.

This chain uses TRBV12-3 or TRBV12-4 with TRBJ2-3, with 8 bases fitting TRBD2. With V trimmed by 2 bases and J by 6 bases, 4 bases remained unmatched. The CDR3 length is 14 residues. CDR3 region: CASSLRRGADTQYF. DNA for the CDR3: TGTGCCAGCAGTTTACGGCGGGGGGCCGATACGCAGTATTTT.

This clonotype was seen repeatedly, ten times or more. The chain uses TRBV12-5 and TRBJ2-5; D not certain. Germline assignment: CDR1 LGHNT and CDR2 FRNRAP. CDR3 length equals 12 residues. Trimming stripped 3 bases from V and 5 bases from J, with 7 bases between. Written as DNA, the CDR3 is TGTGCTAGTGGTTTTACGGTGGAGACCCAGTACTTC. Translation gives CASGFTVETQYF.

The CDR3 here is CASSQQTTISSYNEQFF. CDR3 sequence (DNA): TGCGCCAGCAGCCAGCAGACAACCATCAGCTCCTACAATGAGCAGTTCTTC. The chain is built from TRBV4-1 and TRBJ2-1; D is undetermined. V lost 3 bases and J 0 bases, leaving 15 bases between the germline ends. This CDR3 spans 17 amino acids. The germline V gene has CDR1 MGHRA and CDR2 YSYEKL.

The V and J genes are TRBV28 and TRBJ1-1; no firm D call. Trimming took off 6 bases at V and 3 bases at J, with 11 bases between the two ends. The CDR3 consists of 13 residues. CDR1 MDHEN and CDR2 SYDVKM come from the germline V gene. CDR3 sequence: CASSTTSDTEAFF. In DNA, the CDR3 is TGTGCCAGCAGCACAACTTCGGACACTGAAGCTTTCTTT.

This clonotype appeared a few times. This rearrangement joins TRBV2 to TRBJ2-3, with 7 nucleotides matching TRBD2. The CDR3 has 21 amino acids. V gave up 6 bases and J gave up 4 bases; unmatched junction bases: 28. Germline V gene data show CDR1 as SNHLY and CDR2 as FYNNEI. The CDR3: CASRLTIGSPTSASSSDTQYF. The CDR3 nucleotides are TGTGCCAGCAGACTCACAATTGGGAGCCCTACTAGCGCCTCTAGCTCAGATACGCAGTATTTT. The full variable domain, its missing parts supplied by reference TRBV2 and TRBJ2-3, is EPEVTQTPSHQVTQMGQEVILRCVPISNHLYFYWYRQILGQKVEFLVSFYNNEISEKSEIFDDQFSVERPDGSNFTLKIRSTKLEDSAMYFCASRLTIGSPTSASSSDTQYFGPGTRLTVL.

The chain combines TRBV15 with TRBJ2-3, with D possibly called TRBD1 or TRBD2 (5 bases each). This CDR3 is built from 16 residues. V was cut by 2 bases and J by 4 bases, with 16 bases left in between. Germline lookup yields CDR1 LNHNV and CDR2 YYDKDF (reference sequence). The CDR3 sequence is CATSRPLGPWADTQYF. The CDR3 DNA reads TGTGCCACCAGCAGACCCTTGGGACCCTGGGCAGATACGCAGTATTTT.

The sample holds many counts of this clonotype. The chain links TRBV15 to TRBJ2-1; tentatively, D is TRBD1 (5 bases). Germline CDR1 is LNHNV and CDR2 is YYDKDF (reference sequence). With 1 base removed from V and 6 bases from J, the gap between germline ends came to 10 bases. CDR3 length: 14 amino acids. CDR3 region: CATSRGQGSNEQFF. CDR3 sequence (DNA): TGTGCCACCAGCAGAGGTCAGGGTTCCAATGAGCAGTTCTTC. The complete variable domain, with remaining parts taken from reference TRBV15 and TRBJ2-1, reads DAMVIQNPRYQVTQFGKPVTLSCSQTLNHNVMYWYQQKSSQAPKLLFHYYDKDFNNEADTPDNFQSRRPNTSFCFLDIRSPGLGDTAMYLCATSRGQGSNEQFFGPGTRLTVL.

This clonotype appeared a few times. V is TRBV7-2 and J is TRBJ2-6; possibly TRBD1 or TRBD2 for D (5 bases each). Germline assignment: CDR1 SGHTA and CDR2 FQGNSA. V lost 5 bases to trimming and J lost 0 bases, with 14 bases between them. CDR3 length: 17 residues. The DNA of the CDR3 is TGTGCCAGCAGCCCTTGGGACGTAACCTCTGGGGCCAACGTCCTGACTTTC. Protein sequence: CASSPWDVTSGANVLTF. Complete variable domain (other parts from reference TRBV7-2 and TRBJ2-6): GAGVSQSPSNKVTEKGKDVELRCDPISGHTALYWYRQSLGQGLEFLIYFQGNSAPDKSGLPSDRFSAERTGGSVSTLTIQRTQQEDSAVYLCASSPWDVTSGANVLTFGAGSRLTVL.

This chain joins TRBV11-2 and TRBJ1-1; 7 bases map to TRBD1. This CDR3 has 13 residues. CDR1 is SGHAT, CDR2 FQNNGV, per germline. The trim removed 4 bases at V and 4 bases at J, leaving 3 bases unmatched. CDR3 sequence reads: CASSWDSITEAFF. CDR3 DNA sequence: TGTGCCAGCAGCTGGGACAGTATCACTGAAGCTTTCTTT.

This rearrangement joins TRBV6-5 to TRBJ2-5, with D possibly TRBD1 on 7 matching bases. The ends were cut back, 1 base at V and 5 bases at J, with 14 bases in the middle. The CDR3 has 15 residues. The germline V gene has CDR1 MNHEY and CDR2 SVGAGI. CDR3 in amino acids: CASSYYQGGRETQYF. CDR3 bases: TGTGCCAGCAGTTACTATCAGGGGGGCCGGGAGACCCAGTACTTC.

This clonotype was counted between two and nine times. This chain connects TRBV4-1 to TRBJ2-3; 7 nucleotides line up with TRBD1. In germline, CDR1 is MGHRA, CDR2 YSYEKL. The V gene end was trimmed by 4 bases and the J gene end by 3 bases; junction bases not matched to a gene: 13. The length of the CDR3 is 17 residues. The CDR3 coding sequence is TGCGCCAGCAGCCTTTCGGGACAGTACAGTGGGACAGATACGCAGTATTTT. It yields the protein CASSLSGQYSGTDTQYF.

This CDR3 reads CASSESHPLTGIFYNEQFF. The CDR3 DNA sequence: TGTGCCAGCAGTGAATCCCACCCCTTGACAGGGATCTTTTACAATGAGCAGTTCTTC. V usage is TRBV25-1 and J usage is TRBJ2-1; TRBD1 agrees at 7 bases. This CDR3 is 19 amino acids long. V lost 1 base and J lost 4; bases outside the gene matches: 16. Per germline, CDR1 MGHDK and CDR2 SYGVNS. The variable domain in full, with the rest retrieved from reference TRBV25-1 and TRBJ2-1, is EADIYQTPRYLVIGTGKKITLECSQTMGHDKMYWYQQDPGMELHLIHYSYGVNSTEKGDLSSESTVSRIRTEHFPLTLESARPSHTSQYLCASSESHPLTGIFYNEQFFGPGTRLTVL.

V usage is TRBV7-9 and J usage is TRBJ2-5, with D possibly TRBD2 on 6 matching bases. The CDR3 is 13 residues long. CDR1 is SEHNR and CDR2 is FQNEAQ in the germline V gene (reference sequence). Trimming left V 1 base short and J 5 bases short, with 8 bases between. CDR3 DNA: TGTGCCAGCAGCTTAGGCGGGATGGAGACCCAGTACTTC. It specifies CASSLGGMETQYF.

This clonotype has only a few counts. This chain links TRBV4-1 with TRBJ2-1; the match to TRBD2 covers 11 bases. V shed 4 bases and J 7 bases; nucleotides not matched to a gene: 6. Germline lookup yields CDR1 MGHRA and CDR2 YSYEKL. CDR3 length: 15 amino acids. The DNA of the CDR3 is TGCGCCAGCAGCCCGGGGGCTAGCGGGGGGAATGAGCAGTTCTTC. It codes for CASSPGASGGNEQFF.